The next 25 T cell receptor beta chains were all read from a single sample in a study of T cells expressing NK-cell markers. TCRdb re-called the 5' RACE reads, yielding one record per CDR3 amino acid sequence without DNA. The sample holds 550,000 to 600,000 distinct CDR3 sequences. The sample was blood T cells: a sorted CD56 or NKG2C T cell subset, CD4+ or CD8+ T cells, or bulk PBMC T cells (not recorded which). These receptors all come from a man younger than 35 in good health.

The chain employs TRBV5-1 and TRBJ2-4; TCRdb's D gene call, TRBD2, goes unchecked for lack of DNA. The CDR3 runs to 15 residues. CDR1 SGHRS and CDR2 YFSETQ come from the germline V gene. The chain's CDR3 is CASRDEVGGERIQYF.

The chain has TRBV5-1 and TRBJ2-1; TCRdb's D call of TRBD1 is untestable without DNA. This CDR3 comprises 17 residues. Germline V gives CDR1 SGHRS, CDR2 YFSETQ. The chain's CDR3 is CASSELGGGSGYNEQFF.

The genes are TRBV5-1 and TRBJ1-1; TCRdb's D gene call, TRBD1, goes unchecked for lack of DNA. The CDR3 totals 13 residues. Germline lookup yields CDR1 SGHRS and CDR2 YFSETQ. The CDR3 protein is CASSPWGETEAFF.

The chain employs TRBV16 and TRBJ1-1. The germline V gene has CDR1 KGHSY and CDR2 FQNENV. The CDR3 runs 14 residues. CDR3 in amino acids: CASSQRSGNTEAFF.

V usage is TRBV7-9 and J usage is TRBJ2-3; TCRdb's assignment of TRBD2 cannot be checked, as there is no DNA. The CDR3 covers 14 residues. Germline CDR1 reads SEHNR; CDR2 reads FQNEAQ (reference sequence). The CDR3 loop is CASSLRALGDTQYF.

The chain is built from TRBV6-1 and TRBJ2-7. There are 11 residues in the CDR3. Germline-derived CDR1 and CDR2 are MNHNS and SASEGT. The CDR3: CASSELGNQYF.

The CDR3 loop is CSARSAPNEQFF. The rearrangement uses TRBV20-1 and TRBJ2-1; TCRdb proposes TRBD1, but this gene call is untestable without DNA. The CDR3 has 12 amino acids. The germline V gene encodes CDR1 DFQATT and CDR2 SNEGSKA (reference sequence).

This rearrangement joins TRBV29-1 to TRBJ2-5; TCRdb's D call, TRBD2, is unchecked because there is no DNA. The CDR3 sequence is 18 residues long. Per the germline V gene, CDR1 is SQVTM and CDR2 is ANQGSEA. The CDR3 reads CSVPLISWGLAGQETQYF. Full variable domain (missing parts from reference TRBV29-1 and TRBJ2-5): SAVISQKPSRDICQRGTSLTIQCQVDSQVTMMFWYRQQPGQSLTLIATANQGSEATYESGFVIDKFPISRPNLTFSTLTVSNMSPEDSSIYLCSVPLISWGLAGQETQYFGPGTRLLVL.

J is TRBJ2-5 and V is TRBV9; TCRdb lists TRBD1, though no DNA is available to test this call. The germline V gene encodes CDR1 SGDLS and CDR2 YYNGEE. The CDR3 covers 11 residues. This CDR3 reads CASGDLETQYF.

CDR3 loop: CASSLWQLSGNTIYF. This sequence joins TRBV7-9 and TRBJ1-3. CDR1 is SEHNR and CDR2 is FQNEAQ in the germline V gene (reference sequence). The CDR3 runs to 15 residues.

The rearrangement joins TRBV27 to TRBJ2-1; TCRdb's D call of TRBD2 is untestable without DNA. The CDR3 sequence is 20 residues long. CDR1 and CDR2 (germline): MNHEY, SMNVEV (reference sequence). The CDR3 reads CASTYQRGLAGPRSYNEQFF.

The gene calls are TRBV18 and TRBJ2-1; TCRdb calls TRBD2, which cannot be checked without DNA. The CDR3 has 16 residues. The V gene's germline CDR1 is KGHSH and CDR2 LQKENI. The CDR3 sequence: CASSPPTSGRAPEQFF.

The rearrangement links TRBV12-3 or TRBV12-4 to TRBJ1-2; TCRdb's D gene call, TRBD1, goes unchecked for lack of DNA. CDR3 length: 14 residues. This chain's CDR3 is CASSTGPGLRADTF.

V is TRBV12-3 or TRBV12-4 and J is TRBJ1-1. The CDR3 runs 12 residues. CDR3 amino acids: CASSKGPGGAFF.

The rearrangement joins TRBV7-2 to TRBJ2-1; TCRdb gives TRBD2 as the D gene, but with no DNA this cannot be confirmed. The CDR3 consists of 14 residues. Germline values: CDR1 SGHTA, CDR2 FQGNSA. CDR3 protein: CASSLAGSGYEQFF.

The V and J genes are TRBV3-1 and TRBJ2-7; TCRdb lists TRBD2, though no DNA is available to test this call. The CDR3 contains 14 residues. Germline V gene sequence: CDR1 LGHDT, CDR2 YNNKEL (reference sequence). The CDR3 loop is CASSQALAGYEQCF.

The chain employs TRBV5-5 and TRBJ2-5; the D gene TCRdb calls, TRBD1, cannot be checked with no DNA. The germline gives CDR1 SGHKS, CDR2 YYEKEE (reference sequence). This CDR3 is 15 amino acids long. This chain's CDR3 is CASSLPEPGRETQYF. The full variable domain, in which reference TRBV5-5 and TRBJ2-5 provide the parts outside the CDR3, is DAGVTQSPTHLIKTRGQQVTLRCSPISGHKSVSWYQQVLGQGPQFIFQYYEKEERGRGNFPDRFSARQFPNYSSELNVNALLLGDSALYLCASSLPEPGRETQYFGPGTRLLVL.

This sequence joins TRBV21-1 and TRBJ2-1; checking the TCRdb D call of TRBD1 is not possible without DNA. TRBV21-1 corresponds to a pseudogene. The CDR3 runs 15 residues. The chain's CDR3 is CASSKGQGRYNEQFF.

The V gene is TRBV2, the J gene TRBJ2-1; the TRBD1 assignment by TCRdb is unverifiable without DNA. This CDR3 is built from 14 residues. The germline V gene has CDR1 SNHLY and CDR2 FYNNEI. CDR3 sequence reads: CASSGPRGYNEQFF.

The chain employs TRBV29-1 and TRBJ2-3; TCRdb returns TRBD2, unconfirmable since there is no DNA. CDR1 is SQVTM, CDR2 ANQGSEA, per germline. The length of the CDR3 is 19 residues. CDR3 residues: CSAEPTSGRAGSYTDTQYF.

The chain couples TRBV23-1 to TRBJ2-1; the D gene TCRdb calls, TRBD2, cannot be checked with no DNA. TRBV23-1 qualifies as an ORF whose function is uncertain. CDR3 length equals 15 residues. The CDR3 loop reads CASSQWVGSLHEQFF.

This chain uses TRBV7-8 with TRBJ2-2. The V gene's germline CDR1 is SGHVS and CDR2 FQNEAQ. This CDR3 region has 15 residues. Here the CDR3 reads CASTHPTIWAGELFF.

The chain recombines TRBV5-1 with TRBJ2-3; TCRdb's D gene call, TRBD2, goes unchecked for lack of DNA. This CDR3 has 16 amino acids. Germline lookup yields CDR1 SGHRS and CDR2 YFSETQ. CDR3 protein: CASSPFGGPLTDTQYF.

The genes are TRBV4-3 and TRBJ2-7. Germline CDR1 and CDR2: LGHNA and YSLEER. This CDR3 region has 15 residues. The CDR3 is CASSQTQTWRGEQYF.

The chain joins TRBV12-3 or TRBV12-4 to TRBJ1-2; TCRdb reports TRBD1, a call that lacks DNA to check it against. There are 12 residues in the CDR3. CDR3 loop: CAGITGTGGYTF.